The 2 T cell receptor beta chains given below trace back to one sample, sequenced in a study of blood T cell repertoires in COVID-19. Measured with immunoSEQ multiplex PCR; TCRdb has only the in-frame clones, and not every one. The table has 45,000 or so clones, 87% seen once; the top ten hold less than 2.5%. Sequencing was done on a sample of peripheral blood. The receptor source for this set is a woman of 80 years or more with COVID-19, enrolled during active disease.

The chain combines TRBV11-1 with TRBJ2-3; D not certain. Trimming removed 0 bases from V and 2 bases from J, with 15 bases in between. Germline V gene lookup returns CDR1 SGHAT and CDR2 FQDESV (reference sequence). This CDR3 comprises 17 residues. The CDR3 here is CASSLARKPLNTDTQYF. The CDR3 coding sequence is TGTGCCAGCAGCTTAGCGCGTAAACCTCTAAACACAGATACGCAGTATTTT.

The J gene is TRBJ2-2, the V gene TRBV5-1, with a weak D call TRBD2 (6 bases). Germline lookup yields CDR1 SGHRS and CDR2 YFSETQ. The CDR3 contains 14 residues. V was cut by 0 bases and J by 7 bases, with 10 bases left in between. CDR3 residues: CASSLAGAGGELFF. CDR3 nucleotides: TGCGCCAGCAGCTTGGCGGGAGCGGGCGGGGAGCTGTTTTTT.